These 28 T cell receptor beta chains were all obtained from the same sample, sequenced in a study of blood T cells in healthy people across ages. With a J-beta primer mix and a sample-barcoded 5' primer, a second PCR ran 7 to 11 cycles. TCRdb analysed the 5' RACE reads with MiXCR anew, one entry per CDR3 protein. The table shows over 1,500,000 distinct CDR3 sequences, with approximately 39% occurring only once. Sequenced material: blood. These receptors all come from a human donor in good health.

This clonotype was counted between two and nine times. This chain uses TRBV10-3 with TRBJ2-1, with D tentatively TRBD1 (6 bases). The V gene lost 8 bases and the J gene lost 9 bases, with 14 bases spanning the gap. Germline assignment: CDR1 ENHRY and CDR2 SYGVKD. This CDR3 region has 12 residues. In DNA form, the CDR3 reads TGTGCCATCGGCCGGACAGAGTTTGAGCAGTTCTTC. It is translated as CAIGRTEFEQFF.

Remarks on this clonotype: At one end, the junction sequence differs from germline, possibly due to a read error. V usage is TRBV4-3 and J usage is TRBJ1-5; 8 bases agree with TRBD1. The CDR3 totals 15 residues. Germline loops: CDR1 LGHNA, CDR2 YSLEER. The CDR3, as DNA: TGCGCCGGCAGCCAGAGGACAGGGTTCAATCAGCCCCAGCATTTT. Its protein product is CAGSQRTGFNQPQHF.

This chain joins TRBV6-5 and TRBJ2-3, with D maybe TRBD2 (5 bases). The CDR3 has 14 amino acids. CDR1 and CDR2 (germline): MNHEY, SVGAGI. V lost 6 bases, J lost 1 base, and 11 bases lay in between. The CDR3 protein is CASRADWGTDTQYF. The CDR3 DNA reads as TGTGCCAGCAGGGCGGACTGGGGCACAGATACGCAGTATTTT.

The V gene is TRBV3-1, the J gene TRBJ2-5; a possible D gene is TRBD2 (7 bases). Germline V gives CDR1 LGHDT, CDR2 YNNKEL (reference sequence). Trimming stripped 0 bases from V and 3 bases from J, with 14 bases between. The CDR3 is 16 residues long. The CDR3 spells CASSQEFRGAEETQYF. The CDR3, as DNA: TGTGCCAGCAGCCAAGAGTTCCGGGGGGCAGAAGAGACCCAGTACTTC.

There are a few counts of this clonotype. The rearrangement uses TRBV29-1 and TRBJ1-2; a weak D match, TRBD1 (5 bases). CDR3 size: 11 residues. V lost 0 bases, J lost 7 bases, and 6 bases lay in between. From germline, CDR1 is SQVTM and CDR2 ANQGSEA. CDR3 sequence reads: CSVEEGVGYTF. The CDR3 bases are TGCAGCGTTGAAGAGGGGGTTGGCTACACCTTC.

V gene TRBV25-1 combines with J gene TRBJ2-1; 11 nucleotides line up with TRBD2. J lost 2 bases, V lost 3 bases, and 3 bases had no gene match. The CDR3 is 16 amino acids. The germline gives CDR1 MGHDK, CDR2 SYGVNS. Here the CDR3 reads CASSELAGGAYNEQFF. The CDR3 DNA reads TGTGCCAGCAGTGAGCTAGCGGGGGGTGCCTACAATGAGCAGTTCTTC.

The V call is TRBV25-1, the J call TRBJ2-7; weak D call: TRBD1 (6 bases). Deletions cut 3 bases from V and 5 bases from J, with 14 bases between. Per germline, CDR1 MGHDK and CDR2 SYGVNS. The CDR3 runs 14 residues. CDR3 in DNA: TGTGCCAGCAGTGACTACAGGGTTGTCCACGAGCAGTACTTC. Its translation: CASSDYRVVHEQYF.

This clonotype was observed a handful of times. V and J are TRBV5-1 and TRBJ1-2, with TRBD1 as a possible D gene (6 bases). The length of the CDR3 is 15 residues. Trimming took off 2 bases at V and 1 base at J, with 12 bases between the two ends. Germline CDR1 is SGHRS and CDR2 is YFSETQ. The CDR3 spells CASSLSGASNYGYTF. DNA for the CDR3: TGCGCCAGCAGCTTATCAGGGGCGAGTAACTATGGCTACACCTTC.

This clonotype was seen a handful of times. This chain joins TRBV7-3 and TRBJ2-7, with D hard to call. Germline values: CDR1 SGHTA, CDR2 FQGTGA. V was trimmed by 2 bases and J by 6 bases, leaving 11 bases between them. The length of the CDR3 is 13 residues. In DNA form, the CDR3 reads TGTGCCAGCAGCTTAGTGTATAACTCCGAGCAGTACTTC. It codes for CASSLVYNSEQYF.

CDR3 DNA: TGTGCCAGCAGTTCCTCGGACTCGTTGGATACGCAGTATTTT. Translated: CASSSSDSLDTQYF. This sequence joins TRBV12-3 or TRBV12-4 and TRBJ2-3; TRBD2 might be the D (5 bases). V was trimmed by 4 bases and J by 6 bases, leaving 14 bases between them. CDR3 length equals 14 residues.

The chain is built from TRBV7-9 and TRBJ2-3, with D perhaps TRBD1 (6 bases). CDR1 SEHNR and CDR2 FQNEAQ come from the germline V gene (reference sequence). This CDR3 region has 17 residues. Trimming took off 1 base at V and 4 bases at J, with 18 bases between the two ends. The DNA of the CDR3 is TGTGCCAGCAGCTTAGGGCTCGCCACGGCAGGGGCAGATACGCAGTATTTT. Its translation: CASSLGLATAGADTQYF. The full variable domain, completed using reference TRBV7-9 and TRBJ2-3, is DTGVSQNPRHKITKRGQNVTFRCDPISEHNRLYWYRQTLGQGPEFLTYFQNEAQLEKSRLLSDRFSAERPKGSFSTLEIQRTEQGDSAMYLCASSLGLATAGADTQYFGPGTRLTVL.

This chain joins TRBV4-3 and TRBJ1-6; D gene ambiguous. The CDR3 runs 13 residues. The V end lost 4 bases, the J end lost 9 bases, and 10 bases lay between the germline ends. Germline lookup yields CDR1 LGHNA and CDR2 YSLEER. CDR3 nucleotides: TGCGCCAGCAGCCCCACGGTTGTTTCACCCCTCCACTTT. Protein sequence: CASSPTVVSPLHF.

This clonotype was detected a few times. The chain uses TRBV12-3 or TRBV12-4 and TRBJ2-1, with D unresolved. With 6 bases removed from V and 8 bases from J, the gap between germline ends came to 14 bases. CDR3 size: 13 residues. CDR3 sequence: CASSFLALHEQFF. As DNA, the CDR3 is TGTGCCAGCAGCTTTCTCGCCCTACATGAGCAGTTCTTC.

In nucleotides, the CDR3 is TGCAGCGTCGTGGCAGAGAACACTGAAGCTTTCTTT. Translated, it gives CSVVAENTEAFF. V is TRBV29-1 and J is TRBJ1-1; no clear D gene. V was cut by 6 bases and J by 1 base, with 9 bases left in between. The V gene's germline CDR1 is SQVTM and CDR2 ANQGSEA. The CDR3 totals 12 residues.

The chain employs TRBV11-3 and TRBJ1-1; D perhaps matches TRBD1 (6 bases). In germline, CDR1 is SGHNT, CDR2 YENEEA. The germline V and J ends were trimmed by 4 bases and 4 bases, with 13 bases remaining between them. The CDR3 totals 14 residues. CDR3 in DNA: TGTGCCAGCAGCTCCTACGACAGGCCCACTGAAGCTTTCTTT. Its protein product is CASSSYDRPTEAFF.

This clonotype was counted a few times. The rearrangement uses TRBV29-1 and TRBJ2-1, with D possibly matching TRBD2 (6 bases). The CDR3 loop spans 18 amino acids. Trimming took 0 bases from V and 2 from J, leaving 20 bases between them. Germline V gene sequence: CDR1 SQVTM, CDR2 ANQGSEA. The CDR3: CSVEDTSTWAATYNEQFF. The CDR3 DNA follows: TGCAGCGTTGAAGACACTAGCACTTGGGCGGCAACCTACAATGAGCAGTTCTTC.

This chain links TRBV6-1 with TRBJ1-1; 7 nucleotides match TRBD1. This CDR3 is 16 amino acids long. The germline V gene encodes CDR1 MNHNS and CDR2 SASEGT. The V segment lost 0 bases and the J segment 4 bases; nucleotides outside the gene matches: 8. CDR3 sequence: CASSEAQYRGTTEAFF. CDR3 bases: TGTGCCAGCAGTGAAGCCCAGTACAGGGGAACCACTGAAGCTTTCTTT.

This clonotype was observed a handful of times. The rearrangement uses TRBV4-1 and TRBJ1-2; D call uncertain. The CDR3 is 18 residues long. Per the germline V gene, CDR1 is MGHRA and CDR2 is YSYEKL. V lost 0 bases to trimming and J lost 3 bases, with 20 bases between them. The CDR3 here is CASSQDNANFISYYGYTF. The CDR3 DNA reads as TGCGCCAGCAGCCAAGATAATGCCAATTTCATATCGTACTATGGCTACACCTTC.

This clonotype was found many times. V is TRBV4-3 and J is TRBJ1-6; 8 nucleotides align to TRBD1. V gave up 1 base and J gave up 9 bases; unmatched junction bases: 5. The CDR3 runs 15 residues. In germline, CDR1 is LGHNA, CDR2 YSLEER. Here the CDR3 DNA reads TGCGCCAGCAGCCAAGCGACAGGGGATGGTTCACCCCTCCACTTT. The encoded protein is CASSQATGDGSPLHF.

The chain links TRBV24-1 to TRBJ2-1; D not resolved. The length of the CDR3 is 16 residues. V lost 5 bases to trimming and J lost 8 bases, with 21 bases between them. The germline V gene has CDR1 KGHDR and CDR2 SFDVKD. The CDR3 nucleotides are TGTGCCACCAGTGCTATTTTAGCATCTCGGTCTTATGAGCAGTTCTTC. Amino acid sequence: CATSAILASRSYEQFF.

The chain carries TRBV25-1 and TRBJ1-4; TRBD1 matches 7 bases. V shed 3 bases, J shed 8 bases, and the junction held 12 bases outside the gene matches. Germline V gene lookup returns CDR1 MGHDK and CDR2 SYGVNS. This CDR3 has 16 residues. CDR3 nucleotides: TGTGCCAGCAGTGACCCAAACAGGGGTAGTGGCGAAAAACTGTTTTTT. It translates to CASSDPNRGSGEKLFF. Based on the CDR3 plus reference TRBV25-1 and TRBJ1-4, the full variable domain is EADIYQTPRYLVIGTGKKITLECSQTMGHDKMYWYQQDPGMELHLIHYSYGVNSTEKGDLSSESTVSRIRTEHFPLTLESARPSHTSQYLCASSDPNRGSGEKLFFGSGTQLSVL.

The V call is TRBV28, the J call TRBJ2-3; D remains unclear. The CDR3 runs 15 residues. Between the trimmed V and J ends, which lost 3 bases and 0 bases, there was a span of 10 bases. CDR1 and CDR2 (germline): MDHEN, SYDVKM. CDR3 nucleotide sequence: TGTGCCAGCAGTTTTGAAAGCGCCAGCACAGATACGCAGTATTTT. Amino acid sequence: CASSFESASTDTQYF.

This chain uses TRBV4-2 with TRBJ1-5; TRBD1 matches 7 bases. This CDR3 has 17 residues. V was clipped by 4 bases and J by 1 base; unmatched bases: 10. Germline V CDR1 and CDR2: LGHNA, YNFKEQ. The CDR3 reads CASSPGQAAKSNQPQHF. As DNA, the CDR3 is TGTGCCAGCAGCCCCGGACAGGCTGCAAAGAGCAATCAGCCCCAGCATTTT.

In this sample, this clonotype turned up a few times. The chain carries TRBV5-1 and TRBJ2-3; weak D call: TRBD1 (5 bases). Between the trimmed V and J ends, which lost 4 bases and 5 bases, there was a span of 14 bases. From germline, CDR1 is SGHRS and CDR2 YFSETQ. The CDR3 has 14 residues. CDR3 loop: CASSSDSPQDTQYF. The CDR3 DNA reads TGCGCCAGCAGCAGTGACAGCCCTCAAGATACGCAGTATTTT. The entire variable domain, with the rest obtained from reference TRBV5-1 and TRBJ2-3, is as follows: KAGVTQTPRYLIKTRGQQVTLSCSPISGHRSVSWYQQTPGQGLQFLFEYFSETQRNKGNFPGRFSGRQFSNSRSEMNVSTLELGDSALYLCASSSDSPQDTQYFGPGTRLTVL.

This clonotype was counted a few times. The V and J genes are TRBV12-3 or TRBV12-4 and TRBJ1-1; 8 nucleotides line up with TRBD1. The CDR3 loop spans 15 amino acids. J lost 3 bases, V lost 6 bases, and 9 bases had no gene match. The CDR3 DNA reads as TGTGCCAGCAGCAAAGGACAGGGAGAGTACACTGAAGCTTTCTTT. Translation gives CASSKGQGEYTEAFF.

This clonotype was seen more than once but under ten times. The chain is built from TRBV4-1 and TRBJ2-3, with 8 bases aligning to TRBD1. After removal of 4 bases from V and 3 bases from J, the junction contained 9 bases not matched to a gene. The germline V gene encodes CDR1 MGHRA and CDR2 YSYEKL. This CDR3 is 16 amino acids long. The CDR3 sequence is CASSPLGQGFTDTQYF. The CDR3 coding sequence is TGCGCCAGCAGCCCGCTTGGACAGGGTTTTACAGATACGCAGTATTTT.

This sequence joins TRBV20-1 and TRBJ2-1; TRBD2 matches at 16 bases. There are 15 residues in the CDR3. CDR1 and CDR2 from the germline V gene are DFQATT and SNEGSKA (reference sequence). V shed 6 bases and J 8 bases; nucleotides not matched to a gene: 7. In DNA, the CDR3 is TGCAGTGCGCCGAAGGGACTAGCGGGGGGGGATGAGCAGTTCTTC. It specifies CSAPKGLAGGDEQFF.

This chain links TRBV6-2 or TRBV6-3 with TRBJ2-4; TRBD1 matches 8 bases. The DNA end is more similar to TRBJ2-7, so the J call may be wrong. Germline V lookup: CDR1 MNHEY, CDR2 SVGEGT. The CDR3 contains 14 residues. CDR3: CASSYATGEYEQYF. The CDR3 DNA follows: TGTGCCAGCAGTTACGCGACAGGGGAATACGAGCAGTACTTC.